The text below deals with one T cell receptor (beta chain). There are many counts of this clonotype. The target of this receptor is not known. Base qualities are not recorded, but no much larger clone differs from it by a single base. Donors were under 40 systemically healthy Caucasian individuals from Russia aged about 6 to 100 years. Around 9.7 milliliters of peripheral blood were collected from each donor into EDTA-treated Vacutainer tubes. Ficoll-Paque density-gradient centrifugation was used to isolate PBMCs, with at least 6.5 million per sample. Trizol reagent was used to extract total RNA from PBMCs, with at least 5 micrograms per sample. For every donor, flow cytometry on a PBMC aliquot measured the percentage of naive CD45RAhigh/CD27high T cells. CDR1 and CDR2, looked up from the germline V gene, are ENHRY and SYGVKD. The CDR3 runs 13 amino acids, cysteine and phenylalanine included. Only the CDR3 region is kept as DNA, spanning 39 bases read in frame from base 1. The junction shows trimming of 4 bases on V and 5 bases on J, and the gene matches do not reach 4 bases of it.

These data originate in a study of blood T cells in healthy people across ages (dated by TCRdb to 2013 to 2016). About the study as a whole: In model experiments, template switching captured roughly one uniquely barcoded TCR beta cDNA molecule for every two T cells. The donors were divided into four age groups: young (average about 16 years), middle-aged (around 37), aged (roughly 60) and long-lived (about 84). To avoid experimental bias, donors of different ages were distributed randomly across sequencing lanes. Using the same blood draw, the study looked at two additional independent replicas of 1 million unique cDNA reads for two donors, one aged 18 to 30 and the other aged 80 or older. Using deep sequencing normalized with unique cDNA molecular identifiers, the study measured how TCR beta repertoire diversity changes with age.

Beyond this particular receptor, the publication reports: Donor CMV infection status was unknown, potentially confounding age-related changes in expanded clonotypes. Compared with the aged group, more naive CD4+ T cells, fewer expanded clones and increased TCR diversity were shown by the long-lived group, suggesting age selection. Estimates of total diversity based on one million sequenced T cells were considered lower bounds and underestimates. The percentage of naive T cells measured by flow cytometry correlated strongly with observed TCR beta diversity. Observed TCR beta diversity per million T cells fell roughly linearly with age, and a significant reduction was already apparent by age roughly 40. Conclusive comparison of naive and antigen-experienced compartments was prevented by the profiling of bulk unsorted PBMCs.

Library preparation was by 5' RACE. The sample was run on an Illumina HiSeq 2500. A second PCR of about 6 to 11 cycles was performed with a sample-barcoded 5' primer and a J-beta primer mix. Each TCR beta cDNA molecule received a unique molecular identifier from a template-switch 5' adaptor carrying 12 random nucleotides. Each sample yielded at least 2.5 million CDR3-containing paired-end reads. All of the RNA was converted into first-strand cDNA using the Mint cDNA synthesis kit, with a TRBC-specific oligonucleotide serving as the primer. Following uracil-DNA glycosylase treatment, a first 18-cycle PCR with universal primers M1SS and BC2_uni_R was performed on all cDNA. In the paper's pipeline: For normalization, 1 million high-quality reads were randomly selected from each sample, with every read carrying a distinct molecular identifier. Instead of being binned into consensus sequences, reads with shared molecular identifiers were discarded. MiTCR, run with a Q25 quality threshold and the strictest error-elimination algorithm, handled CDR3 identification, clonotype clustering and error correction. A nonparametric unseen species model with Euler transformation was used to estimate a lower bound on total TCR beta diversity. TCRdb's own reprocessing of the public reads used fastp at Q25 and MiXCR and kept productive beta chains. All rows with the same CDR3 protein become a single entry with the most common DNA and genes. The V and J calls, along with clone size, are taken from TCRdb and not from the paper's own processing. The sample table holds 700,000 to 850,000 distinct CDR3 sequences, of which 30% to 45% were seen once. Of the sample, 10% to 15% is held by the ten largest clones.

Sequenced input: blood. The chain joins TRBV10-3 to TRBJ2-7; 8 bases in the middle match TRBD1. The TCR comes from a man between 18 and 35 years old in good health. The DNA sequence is TGTGCCATCAGTGCGGGACAGGATAACGAGCAGTACTTC. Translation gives CAISAGQDNEQYF.